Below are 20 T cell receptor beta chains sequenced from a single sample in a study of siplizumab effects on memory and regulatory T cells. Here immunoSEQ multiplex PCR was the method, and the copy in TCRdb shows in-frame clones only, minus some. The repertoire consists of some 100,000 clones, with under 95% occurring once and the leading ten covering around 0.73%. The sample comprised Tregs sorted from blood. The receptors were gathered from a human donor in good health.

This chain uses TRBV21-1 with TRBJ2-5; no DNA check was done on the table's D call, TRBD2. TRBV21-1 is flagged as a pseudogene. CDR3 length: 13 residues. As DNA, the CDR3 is TGTGCCAGCAGAGCGACGGAGCAAGAGACCCAGTACTTC. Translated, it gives CASRATEQETQYF.

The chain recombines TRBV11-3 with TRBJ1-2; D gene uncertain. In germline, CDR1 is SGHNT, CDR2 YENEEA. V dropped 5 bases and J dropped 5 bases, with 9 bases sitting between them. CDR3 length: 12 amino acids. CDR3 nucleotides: TGTGCCAGCAGCCAATACGAGTATGGCTACACCTTC. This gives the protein CASSQYEYGYTF.

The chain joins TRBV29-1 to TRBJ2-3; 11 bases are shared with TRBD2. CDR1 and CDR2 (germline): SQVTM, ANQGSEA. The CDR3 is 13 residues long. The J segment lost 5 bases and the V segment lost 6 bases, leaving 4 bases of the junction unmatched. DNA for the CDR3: TGCAGCGTCCTAACTAGCGGGAGAGATACGCAGTATTTT. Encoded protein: CSVLTSGRDTQYF.

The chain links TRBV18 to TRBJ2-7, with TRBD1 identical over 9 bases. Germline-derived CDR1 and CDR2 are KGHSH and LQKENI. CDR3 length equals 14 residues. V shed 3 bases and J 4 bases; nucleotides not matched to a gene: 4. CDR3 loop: CASSPDRGKYEQYF. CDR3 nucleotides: TGTGCCAGCTCACCGGACAGGGGAAAGTACGAGCAGTACTTC. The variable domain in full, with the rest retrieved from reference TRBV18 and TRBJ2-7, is NAGVMQNPRHLVRRRGQEARLRCSPMKGHSHVYWYRQLPEEGLKFMVYLQKENIIDESGMPKERFSAEFPKEGPSILRIQQVVRGDSAAYFCASSPDRGKYEQYFGPGTRLTVT.

In nucleotides, the CDR3 is TGTGCCAGCAGTAACCCCGGCAGGGTCGCCTACGAGCAGTACTTC. It yields the protein CASSNPGRVAYEQYF. The chain uses TRBV7-9 and TRBJ2-7; weak D call: TRBD1 (5 bases). Deletions cut 6 bases from V and 2 bases from J, with 17 bases between. The CDR3 has 15 residues. The germline V gene has CDR1 SEHNR and CDR2 FQNEAQ (reference sequence). Together with reference TRBV7-9 and TRBJ2-7, the CDR3 gives the full variable domain: DTGVSQNPRHKITKRGQNVTFRCDPISEHNRLYWYRQTLGQGPEFLTYFQNEAQLEKSRLLSDRFSAERPKGSFSTLEIQRTEQGDSAMYLCASSNPGRVAYEQYFGPGTRLTVT.

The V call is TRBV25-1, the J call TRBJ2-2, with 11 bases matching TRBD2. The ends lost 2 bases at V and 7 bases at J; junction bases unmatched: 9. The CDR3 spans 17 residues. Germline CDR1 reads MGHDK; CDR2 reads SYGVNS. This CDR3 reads CASSERALSGRGGELFF. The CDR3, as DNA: TGTGCCAGCAGTGAAAGGGCCCTTAGCGGGAGGGGCGGGGAGCTGTTTTTT.

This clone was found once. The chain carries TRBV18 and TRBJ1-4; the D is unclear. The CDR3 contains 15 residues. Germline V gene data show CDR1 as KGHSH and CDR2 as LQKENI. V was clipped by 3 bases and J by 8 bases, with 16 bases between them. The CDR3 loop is CASSPNRSPEEKLFF. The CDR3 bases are TGTGCCAGCTCACCCAACCGGTCCCCGGAAGAAAAACTGTTTTTT.

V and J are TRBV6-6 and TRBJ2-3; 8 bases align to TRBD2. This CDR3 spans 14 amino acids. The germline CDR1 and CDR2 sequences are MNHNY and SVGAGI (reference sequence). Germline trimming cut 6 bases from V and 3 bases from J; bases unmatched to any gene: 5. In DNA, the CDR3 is TGTGCCAGCAGGCGGCGGGAGGTGACAGATACGCAGTATTTT. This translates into CASRRREVTDTQYF.

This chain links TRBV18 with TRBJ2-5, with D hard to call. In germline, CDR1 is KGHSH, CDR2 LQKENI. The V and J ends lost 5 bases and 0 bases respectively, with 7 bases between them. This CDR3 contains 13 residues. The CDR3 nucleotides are TGTGCCAGCTCAGTGCGAAACCAAGAGACCCAGTACTTC. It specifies CASSVRNQETQYF.

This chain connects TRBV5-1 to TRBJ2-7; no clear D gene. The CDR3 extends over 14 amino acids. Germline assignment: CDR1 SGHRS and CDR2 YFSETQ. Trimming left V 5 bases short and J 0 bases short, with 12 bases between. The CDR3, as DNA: TGCGCCAGCAGTCAAACTACGAGCTCCTACGAGCAGTACTTC. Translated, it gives CASSQTTSSYEQYF.

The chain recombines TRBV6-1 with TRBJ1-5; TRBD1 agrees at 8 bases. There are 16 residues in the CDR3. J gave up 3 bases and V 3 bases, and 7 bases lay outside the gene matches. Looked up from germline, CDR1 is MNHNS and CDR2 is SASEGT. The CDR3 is CASSDWTGTFNQPQHF. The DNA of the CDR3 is TGTGCCAGCAGTGACTGGACAGGGACCTTCAATCAGCCCCAGCATTTT.

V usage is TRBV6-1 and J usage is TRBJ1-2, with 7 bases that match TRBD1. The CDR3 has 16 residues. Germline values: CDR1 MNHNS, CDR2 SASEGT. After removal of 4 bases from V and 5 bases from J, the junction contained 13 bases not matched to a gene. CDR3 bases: TGTGCCAGCAGTGGGCGGACAGGCCCATCTACATATGGCTACACCTTC. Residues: CASSGRTGPSTYGYTF.

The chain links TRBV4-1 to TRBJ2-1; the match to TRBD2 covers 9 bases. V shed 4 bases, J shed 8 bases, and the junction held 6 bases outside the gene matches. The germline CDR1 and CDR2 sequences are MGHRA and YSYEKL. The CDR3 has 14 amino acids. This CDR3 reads CASSPGLAEHEQFF. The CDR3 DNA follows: TGCGCCAGCAGCCCGGGACTAGCTGAGCATGAGCAGTTCTTC.

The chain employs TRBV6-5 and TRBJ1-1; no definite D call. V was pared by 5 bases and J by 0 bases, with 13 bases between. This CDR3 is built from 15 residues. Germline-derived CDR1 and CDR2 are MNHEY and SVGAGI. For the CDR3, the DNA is TGTGCCAGCAGTACCTCGTGGAGGGTGAACACTGAAGCTTTCTTT. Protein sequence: CASSTSWRVNTEAFF.

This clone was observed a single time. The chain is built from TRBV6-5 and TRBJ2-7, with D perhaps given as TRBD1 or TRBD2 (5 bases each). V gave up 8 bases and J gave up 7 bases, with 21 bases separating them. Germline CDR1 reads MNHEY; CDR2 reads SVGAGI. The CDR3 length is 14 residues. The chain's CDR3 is CASSVEWGPTEQYF. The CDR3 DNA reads TGTGCCAGCTCCGTTGAATGGGGACCTACGGAGCAGTACTTC.

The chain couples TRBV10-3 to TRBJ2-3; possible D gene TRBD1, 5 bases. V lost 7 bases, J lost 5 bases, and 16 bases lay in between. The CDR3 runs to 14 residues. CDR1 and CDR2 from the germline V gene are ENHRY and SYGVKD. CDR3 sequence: CAIKGWQPGDTQYF. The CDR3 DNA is TGTGCCATCAAGGGGTGGCAGCCGGGAGATACGCAGTATTTT.

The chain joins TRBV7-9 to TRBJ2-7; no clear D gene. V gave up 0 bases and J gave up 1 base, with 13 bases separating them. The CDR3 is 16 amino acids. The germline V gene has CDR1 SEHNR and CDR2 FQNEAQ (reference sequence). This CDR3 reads CASSLAGSRRSYEQYF. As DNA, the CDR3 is TGTGCCAGCAGCTTAGCGGGTAGCAGACGATCCTACGAGCAGTACTTC.

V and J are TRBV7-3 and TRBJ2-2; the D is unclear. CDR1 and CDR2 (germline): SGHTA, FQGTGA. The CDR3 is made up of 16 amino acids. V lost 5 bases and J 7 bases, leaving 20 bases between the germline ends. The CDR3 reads CASSPSTDPAGGELFF. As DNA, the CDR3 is TGTGCCAGCAGCCCATCAACCGATCCAGCTGGCGGGGAGCTGTTTTTT.

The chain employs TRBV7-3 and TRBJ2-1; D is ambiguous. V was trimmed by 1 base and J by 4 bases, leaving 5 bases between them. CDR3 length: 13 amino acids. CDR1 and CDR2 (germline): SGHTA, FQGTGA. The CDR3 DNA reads TGTGCCAGCAGCTTAAACGGGTACAATGAGCAGTTCTTC. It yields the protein CASSLNGYNEQFF. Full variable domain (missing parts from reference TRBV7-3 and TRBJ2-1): GAGVSQTPSNKVTEKGKYVELRCDPISGHTALYWYRQSLGQGPEFLIYFQGTGAADDSGLPNDRFFAVRPEGSVSTLKIQRTERGDSAVYLCASSLNGYNEQFFGPGTRLTVL.

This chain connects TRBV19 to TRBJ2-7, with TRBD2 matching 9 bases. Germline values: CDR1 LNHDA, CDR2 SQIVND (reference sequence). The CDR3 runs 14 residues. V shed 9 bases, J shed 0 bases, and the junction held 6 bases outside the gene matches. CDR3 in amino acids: CASRLADDSYEQYF. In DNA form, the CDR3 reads TGTGCCAGCCGACTAGCGGACGACTCCTACGAGCAGTACTTC.